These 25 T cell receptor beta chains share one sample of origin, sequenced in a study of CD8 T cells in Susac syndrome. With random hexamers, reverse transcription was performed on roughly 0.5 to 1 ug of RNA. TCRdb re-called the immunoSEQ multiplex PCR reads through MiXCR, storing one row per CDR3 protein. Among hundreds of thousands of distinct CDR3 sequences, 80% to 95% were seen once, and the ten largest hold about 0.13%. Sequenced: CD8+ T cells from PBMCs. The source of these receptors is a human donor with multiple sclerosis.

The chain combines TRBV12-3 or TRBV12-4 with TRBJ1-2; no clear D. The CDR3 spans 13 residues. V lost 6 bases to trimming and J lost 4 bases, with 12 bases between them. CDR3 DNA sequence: TGTGCCAGCAGCGCCGTGATAGGCTATGGCTACACCTTC. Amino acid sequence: CASSAVIGYGYTF.

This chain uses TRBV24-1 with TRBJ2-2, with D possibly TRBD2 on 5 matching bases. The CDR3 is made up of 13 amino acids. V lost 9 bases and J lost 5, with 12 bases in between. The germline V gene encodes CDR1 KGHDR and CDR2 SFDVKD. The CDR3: CATRSEGTGELFF. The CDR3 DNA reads TGTGCCACCCGATCTGAGGGAACCGGGGAGCTGTTTTTT.

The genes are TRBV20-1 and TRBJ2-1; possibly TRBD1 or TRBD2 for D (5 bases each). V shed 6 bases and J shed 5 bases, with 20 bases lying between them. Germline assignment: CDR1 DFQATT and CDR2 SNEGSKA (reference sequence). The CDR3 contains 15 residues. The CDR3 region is CSALHRAGAHNEQFF. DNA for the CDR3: TGCAGTGCGCTTCACCGGGCCGGGGCCCACAATGAGCAGTTCTTC.

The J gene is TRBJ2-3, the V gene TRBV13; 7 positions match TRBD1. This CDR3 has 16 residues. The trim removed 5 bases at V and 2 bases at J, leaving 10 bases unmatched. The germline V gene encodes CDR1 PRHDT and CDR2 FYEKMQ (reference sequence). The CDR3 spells CASSPIGTENTDTQYF. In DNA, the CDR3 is TGTGCCAGCAGCCCGATAGGGACAGAGAACACAGATACGCAGTATTTT. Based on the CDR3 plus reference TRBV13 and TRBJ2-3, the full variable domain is AAGVIQSPRHLIKEKRETATLKCYPIPRHDTVYWYQQGPGQDPQFLISFYEKMQSDKGSIPDRFSAQQFSDYHSELNMSSLELGDSALYFCASSPIGTENTDTQYFGPGTRLTVL.

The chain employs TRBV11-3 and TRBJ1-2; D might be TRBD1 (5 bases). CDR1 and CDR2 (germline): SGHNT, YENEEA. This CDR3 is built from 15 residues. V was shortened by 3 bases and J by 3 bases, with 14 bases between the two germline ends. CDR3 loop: CASSLGTEEYYGYTF. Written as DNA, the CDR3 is TGTGCCAGCAGCTTGGGGACGGAAGAGTACTATGGCTACACCTTC.

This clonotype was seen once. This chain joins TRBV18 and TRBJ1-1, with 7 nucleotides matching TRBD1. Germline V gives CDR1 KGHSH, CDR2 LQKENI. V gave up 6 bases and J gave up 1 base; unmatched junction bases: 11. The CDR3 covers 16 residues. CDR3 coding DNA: TGTGCCAGCTCCCACAGGGGCCCCAACCCGAACACTGAAGCTTTCTTT. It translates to CASSHRGPNPNTEAFF.

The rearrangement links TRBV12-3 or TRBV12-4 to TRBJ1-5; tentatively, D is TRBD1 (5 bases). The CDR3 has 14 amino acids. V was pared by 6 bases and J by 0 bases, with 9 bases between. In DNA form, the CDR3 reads TGTGCCAGCAGGAGGGGACTTAGCAATCAGCCCCAGCATTTT. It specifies CASRRGLSNQPQHF.

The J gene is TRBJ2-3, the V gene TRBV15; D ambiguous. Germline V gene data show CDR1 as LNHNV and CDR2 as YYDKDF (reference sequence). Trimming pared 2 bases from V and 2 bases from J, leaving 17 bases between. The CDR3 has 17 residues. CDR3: CATSRLPRTRTTDTQYF. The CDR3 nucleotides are TGTGCCACCAGCAGACTCCCCCGGACGCGGACCACAGATACGCAGTATTTT. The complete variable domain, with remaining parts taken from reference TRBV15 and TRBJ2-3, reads DAMVIQNPRYQVTQFGKPVTLSCSQTLNHNVMYWYQQKSSQAPKLLFHYYDKDFNNEADTPDNFQSRRPNTSFCFLDIRSPGLGDTAMYLCATSRLPRTRTTDTQYFGPGTRLTVL.

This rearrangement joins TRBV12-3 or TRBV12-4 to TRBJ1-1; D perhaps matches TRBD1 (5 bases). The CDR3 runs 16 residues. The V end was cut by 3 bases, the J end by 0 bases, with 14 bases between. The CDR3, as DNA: TGTGCCAGCAGTTTCATCTCTGGGGCATTGAACACTGAAGCTTTCTTT. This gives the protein CASSFISGALNTEAFF.

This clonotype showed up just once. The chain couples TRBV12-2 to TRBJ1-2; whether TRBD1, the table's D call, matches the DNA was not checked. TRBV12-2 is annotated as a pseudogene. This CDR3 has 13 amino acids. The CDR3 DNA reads TGTGCAAGTCGCCCTCAGGGGGCGTATGGCTACACCTTC. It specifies CASRPQGAYGYTF.

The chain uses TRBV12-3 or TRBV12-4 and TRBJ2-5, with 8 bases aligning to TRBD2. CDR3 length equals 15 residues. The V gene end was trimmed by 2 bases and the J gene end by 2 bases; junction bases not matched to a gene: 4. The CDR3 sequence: CASSLTAGGQETQYF. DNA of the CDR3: TGTGCCAGCAGTTTAACGGCGGGAGGACAAGAGACCCAGTACTTC.

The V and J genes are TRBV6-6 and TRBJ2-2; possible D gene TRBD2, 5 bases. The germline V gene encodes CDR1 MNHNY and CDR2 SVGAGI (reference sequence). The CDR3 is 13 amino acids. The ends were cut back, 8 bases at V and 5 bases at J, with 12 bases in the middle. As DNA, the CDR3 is TGTGCCAGCCTATTCACGGGGACCGGGGAGCTGTTTTTT. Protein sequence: CASLFTGTGELFF.

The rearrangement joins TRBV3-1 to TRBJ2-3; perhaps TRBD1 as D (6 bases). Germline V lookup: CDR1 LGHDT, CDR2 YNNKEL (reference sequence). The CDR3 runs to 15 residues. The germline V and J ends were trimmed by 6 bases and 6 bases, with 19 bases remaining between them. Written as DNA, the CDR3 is TGTGCCAGCAGTCGACGGACAGCTTCGAGGGATACGCAGTATTTT. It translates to CASSRRTASRDTQYF.

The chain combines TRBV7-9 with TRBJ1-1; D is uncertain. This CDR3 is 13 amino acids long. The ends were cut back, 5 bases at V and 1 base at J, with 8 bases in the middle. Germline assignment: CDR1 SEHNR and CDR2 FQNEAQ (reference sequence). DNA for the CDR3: TGTGCCAGCAGCAGAGGGAGGAACACTGAAGCTTTCTTT. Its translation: CASSRGRNTEAFF.

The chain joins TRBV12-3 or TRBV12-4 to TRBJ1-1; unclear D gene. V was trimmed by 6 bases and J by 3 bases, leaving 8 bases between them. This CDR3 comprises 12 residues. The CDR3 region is CASRLGYTEAFF. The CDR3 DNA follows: TGTGCCAGCAGGCTGGGGTACACTGAAGCTTTCTTT.

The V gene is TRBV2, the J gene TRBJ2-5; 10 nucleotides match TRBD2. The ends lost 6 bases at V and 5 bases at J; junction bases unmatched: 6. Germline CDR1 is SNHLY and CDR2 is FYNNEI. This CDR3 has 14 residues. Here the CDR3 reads CASRERGGWETQYF. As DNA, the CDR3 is TGTGCCAGCAGGGAGCGGGGGGGGTGGGAGACCCAGTACTTC.

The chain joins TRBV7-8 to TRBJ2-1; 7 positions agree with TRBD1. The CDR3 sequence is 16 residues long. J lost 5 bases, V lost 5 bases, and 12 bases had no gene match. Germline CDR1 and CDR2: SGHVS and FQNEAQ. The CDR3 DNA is TGTGCCAGCAGCCCTGACTTGGGGACAGCGGACAATGAGCAGTTCTTC. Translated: CASSPDLGTADNEQFF. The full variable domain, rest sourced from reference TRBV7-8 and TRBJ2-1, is GAGVSQSPRYKVAKRGQDVALRCDPISGHVSLFWYQQALGQGPEFLTYFQNEAQLDKSGLPSDRFFAERPEGSVSTLKIQRTQQEDSAVYLCASSPDLGTADNEQFFGPGTRLTVL.

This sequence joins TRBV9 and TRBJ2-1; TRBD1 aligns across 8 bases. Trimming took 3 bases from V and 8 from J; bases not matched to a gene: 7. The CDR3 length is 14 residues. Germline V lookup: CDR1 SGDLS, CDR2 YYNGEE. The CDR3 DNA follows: TGTGCCAGCAGCGAAGGGACAGGCTGGGATGAGCAGTTCTTC. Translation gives CASSEGTGWDEQFF.

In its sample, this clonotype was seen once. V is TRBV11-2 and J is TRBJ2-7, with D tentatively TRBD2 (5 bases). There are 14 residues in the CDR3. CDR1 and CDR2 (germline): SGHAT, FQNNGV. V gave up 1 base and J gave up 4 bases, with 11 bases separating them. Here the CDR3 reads CASSLGPGIYEQYF. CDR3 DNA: TGTGCCAGCAGCTTAGGGCCCGGGATTTACGAGCAGTACTTC.

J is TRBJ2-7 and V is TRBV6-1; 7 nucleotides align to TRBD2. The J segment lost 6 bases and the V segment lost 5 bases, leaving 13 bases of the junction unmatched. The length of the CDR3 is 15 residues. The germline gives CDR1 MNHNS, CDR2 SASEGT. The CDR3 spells CASSPPAGVPLEQYF. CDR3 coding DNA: TGTGCCAGCAGTCCCCCCGCGGGGGTCCCCCTCGAGCAGTACTTC.

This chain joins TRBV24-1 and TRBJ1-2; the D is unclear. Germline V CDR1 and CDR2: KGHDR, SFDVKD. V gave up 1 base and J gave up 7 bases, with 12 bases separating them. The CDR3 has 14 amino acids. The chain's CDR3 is CATSDFSPGGGYTF. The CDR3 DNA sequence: TGTGCCACCAGTGATTTCTCTCCAGGCGGTGGCTACACCTTC.

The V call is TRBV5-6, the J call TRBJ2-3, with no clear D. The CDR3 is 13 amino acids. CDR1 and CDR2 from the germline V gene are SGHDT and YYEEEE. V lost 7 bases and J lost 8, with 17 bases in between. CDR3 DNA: TGTGCCAGCGAGAGTAGTGTCCTTATTACGCAGTATTTT. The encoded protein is CASESSVLITQYF.

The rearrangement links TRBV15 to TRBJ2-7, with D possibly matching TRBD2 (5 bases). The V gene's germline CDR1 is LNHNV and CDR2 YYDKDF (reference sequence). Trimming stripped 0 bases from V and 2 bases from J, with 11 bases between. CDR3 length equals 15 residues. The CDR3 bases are TGTGCCACCAGCAGAGAACGGGGTCTGACCTACGAGCAGTACTTC. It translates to CATSRERGLTYEQYF.

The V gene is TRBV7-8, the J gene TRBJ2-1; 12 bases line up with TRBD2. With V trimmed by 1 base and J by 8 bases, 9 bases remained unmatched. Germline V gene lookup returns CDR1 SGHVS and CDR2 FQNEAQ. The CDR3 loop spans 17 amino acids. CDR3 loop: CASSLVVLASGRDEQFF. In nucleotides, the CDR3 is TGTGCCAGCAGCTTAGTGGTTTTGGCTAGCGGGAGGGATGAGCAGTTCTTC.

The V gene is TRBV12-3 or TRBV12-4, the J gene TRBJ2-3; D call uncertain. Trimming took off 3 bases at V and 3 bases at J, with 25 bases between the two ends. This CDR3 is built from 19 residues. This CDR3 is CASSFSPLVSVTLTDTQYF. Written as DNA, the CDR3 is TGTGCCAGCAGTTTTTCCCCCCTTGTTTCCGTAACGCTAACAGATACGCAGTATTTT.